Shown below are 4 T cell receptor beta chains from a single sample sequenced in a study of CD8+ T cells in alopecia areata. The treatment denotes: oral pan-JAK inhibitor, 5-10 mg twice daily. Extracted RNA was reverse transcribed into cDNA, the sequencing template. This table comes from immunoSEQ multiplex PCR, and its TCRdb copy is limited to in-frame clones, with some not included. Of about 170,000 clones listed, 50% to 75% are singletons. Material: CD4+ T cells sorted from blood, obtained at approximately week 56, from a patient treated with tofacitinib. The source of these receptors is a human donor with alopecia areata.

V is TRBV29-1 and J is TRBJ1-1; 7 positions match TRBD1. Germline trimming cut 4 bases from V and 1 base from J; bases unmatched to any gene: 3. The germline V gene encodes CDR1 SQVTM and CDR2 ANQGSEA. The CDR3 runs 13 residues. The CDR3 sequence is CSVGQGANTEAFF. CDR3 coding DNA: TGCAGCGTTGGACAGGGAGCGAACACTGAAGCTTTCTTT.

J is TRBJ2-7 and V is TRBV7-3; D is uncertain. The V end was cut by 5 bases, the J end by 6 bases, with 14 bases between. This CDR3 is 13 amino acids long. CDR1 SGHTA and CDR2 FQGTGA come from the germline V gene. The CDR3 nucleotides are TGTGCCAGCAGCCGCGCCGCTGGGTCCGAGCAGTACTTC. Translation: CASSRAAGSEQYF.

The chain employs TRBV29-1 and TRBJ1-6, with 10 bases aligning to TRBD1. This CDR3 has 15 residues. After removal of 7 bases from V and 0 bases from J, the junction contained 3 bases not matched to a gene. Per the germline V gene, CDR1 is SQVTM and CDR2 is ANQGSEA. DNA for the CDR3: TGCAGCGCTCGGACAGGGGGCTCCTATAATTCACCCCTCCACTTT. It yields the protein CSARTGGSYNSPLHF. Based on the CDR3 plus reference TRBV29-1 and TRBJ1-6, the full variable domain is SAVISQKPSRDICQRGTSLTIQCQVDSQVTMMFWYRQQPGQSLTLIATANQGSEATYESGFVIDKFPISRPNLTFSTLTVSNMSPEDSSIYLCSARTGGSYNSPLHFGNGTRLTVT.

The genes are TRBV29-1 and TRBJ1-2; D might be TRBD1 (5 bases). This CDR3 spans 12 amino acids. Per germline, CDR1 SQVTM and CDR2 ANQGSEA. The V end was cut by 1 base, the J end by 6 bases, with 9 bases between. CDR3 sequence reads: CSVEGPGDGYTF. DNA for the CDR3: TGCAGCGTTGAAGGTCCGGGGGATGGCTACACCTTC.